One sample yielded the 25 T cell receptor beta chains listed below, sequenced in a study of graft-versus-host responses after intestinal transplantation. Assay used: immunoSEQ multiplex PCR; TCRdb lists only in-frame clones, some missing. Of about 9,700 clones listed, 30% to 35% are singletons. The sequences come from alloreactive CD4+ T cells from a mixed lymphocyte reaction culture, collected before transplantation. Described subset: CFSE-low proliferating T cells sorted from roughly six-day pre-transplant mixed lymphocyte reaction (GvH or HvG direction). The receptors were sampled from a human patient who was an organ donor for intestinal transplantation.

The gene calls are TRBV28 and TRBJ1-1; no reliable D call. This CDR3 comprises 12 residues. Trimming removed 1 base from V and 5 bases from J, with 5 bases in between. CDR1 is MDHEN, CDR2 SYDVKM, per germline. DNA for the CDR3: TGTGCCAGCAGTTTATCCCATACTGAAGCTTTCTTT. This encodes CASSLSHTEAFF.

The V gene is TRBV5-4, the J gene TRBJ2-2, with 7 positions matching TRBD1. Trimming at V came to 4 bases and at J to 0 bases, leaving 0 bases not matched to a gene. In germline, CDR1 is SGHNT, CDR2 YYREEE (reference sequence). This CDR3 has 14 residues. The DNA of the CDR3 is TGTGCCAGCAGCCAGGGGGCGAACACCGGGGAGCTGTTTTTT. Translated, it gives CASSQGANTGELFF. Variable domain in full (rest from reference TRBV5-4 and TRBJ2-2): ETGVTQSPTHLIKTRGQQVTLRCSSQSGHNTVSWYQQALGQGPQFIFQYYREEENGRGNFPPRFSGLQFPNYSSELNVNALELDDSALYLCASSQGANTGELFFGEGSRLTVL.

The CDR3, as DNA: TGTGCCAGCAACATAGGGGACGGGCCCTTCTACGAGCAGTACTTC. Its protein is CASNIGDGPFYEQYF. V gene TRBV6-7 combines with J gene TRBJ2-7; D tentatively fits TRBD1 or TRBD2 (5 bases each). TRBV6-7 is identified as an open reading frame with a role that is uncertain. V lost 7 bases, J lost 3 bases, and 19 bases lay in between. The CDR3 covers 15 residues.

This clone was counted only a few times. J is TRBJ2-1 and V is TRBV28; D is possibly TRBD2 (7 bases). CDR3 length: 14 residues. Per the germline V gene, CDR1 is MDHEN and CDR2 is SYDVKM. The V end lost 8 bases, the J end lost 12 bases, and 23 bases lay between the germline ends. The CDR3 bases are TGTGCCAGCCGTGTGGGGGGGGCCACTCTATGGCAGTTCTTC. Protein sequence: CASRVGGATLWQFF. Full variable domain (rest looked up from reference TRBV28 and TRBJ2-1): DVKVTQSSRYLVKRTGEKVFLECVQDMDHENMFWYRQDPGLGLRLIYFSYDVKMKEKGDIPEGYSVSREKKERFSLILESASTNQTSMYLCASRVGGATLWQFFGPGTRLTVL.

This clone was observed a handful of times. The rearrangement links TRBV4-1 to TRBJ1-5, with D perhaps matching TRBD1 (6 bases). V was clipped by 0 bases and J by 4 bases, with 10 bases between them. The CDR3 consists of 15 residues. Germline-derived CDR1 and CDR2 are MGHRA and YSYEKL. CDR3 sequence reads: CASSQELGGNQPQHF. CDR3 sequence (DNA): TGCGCCAGCAGCCAAGAATTAGGGGGGAATCAGCCCCAGCATTTT.

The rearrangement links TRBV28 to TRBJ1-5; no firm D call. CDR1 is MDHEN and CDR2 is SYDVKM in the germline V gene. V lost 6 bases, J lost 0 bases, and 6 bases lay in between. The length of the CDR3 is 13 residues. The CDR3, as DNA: TGTGCCAGCAGCCACAGTAGCAATCAGCCCCAGCATTTT. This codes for CASSHSSNQPQHF.

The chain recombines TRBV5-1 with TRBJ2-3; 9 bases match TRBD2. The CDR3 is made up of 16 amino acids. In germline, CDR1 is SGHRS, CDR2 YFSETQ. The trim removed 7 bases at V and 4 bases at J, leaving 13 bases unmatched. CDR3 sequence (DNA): TGCGCCAGCGGTAAAGGTAGCGGGGGTTCCGCAGATACGCAGTATTTT. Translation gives CASGKGSGGSADTQYF. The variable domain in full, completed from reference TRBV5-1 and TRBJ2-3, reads KAGVTQTPRYLIKTRGQQVTLSCSPISGHRSVSWYQQTPGQGLQFLFEYFSETQRNKGNFPGRFSGRQFSNSRSEMNVSTLELGDSALYLCASGKGSGGSADTQYFGPGTRLTVL.

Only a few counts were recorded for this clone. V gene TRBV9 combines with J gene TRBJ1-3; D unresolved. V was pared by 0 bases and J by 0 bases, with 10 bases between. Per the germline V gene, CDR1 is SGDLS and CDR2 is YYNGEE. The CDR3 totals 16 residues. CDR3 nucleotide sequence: TGTGCCAGCAGCGTAGTAGCCAGACGCTCTGGAAACACCATATATTTT. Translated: CASSVVARRSGNTIYF.

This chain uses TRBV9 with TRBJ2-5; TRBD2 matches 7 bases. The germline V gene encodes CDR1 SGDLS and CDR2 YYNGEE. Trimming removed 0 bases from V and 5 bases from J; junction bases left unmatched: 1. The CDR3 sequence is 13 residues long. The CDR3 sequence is CASSVVGGETQYF. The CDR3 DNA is TGTGCCAGCAGCGTAGTCGGGGGGGAGACCCAGTACTTC.

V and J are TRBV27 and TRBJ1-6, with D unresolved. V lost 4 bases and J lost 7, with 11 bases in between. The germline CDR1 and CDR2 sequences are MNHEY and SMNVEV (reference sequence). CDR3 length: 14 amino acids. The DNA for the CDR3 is TGTGCCAGCAGTTACACGACCGAAAATTCACCCCTCCACTTT. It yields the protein CASSYTTENSPLHF.

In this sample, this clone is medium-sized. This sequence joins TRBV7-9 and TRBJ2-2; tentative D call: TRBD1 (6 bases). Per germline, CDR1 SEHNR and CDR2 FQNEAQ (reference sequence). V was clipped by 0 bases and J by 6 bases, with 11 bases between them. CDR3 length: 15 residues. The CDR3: CASSLALSGAGELFF. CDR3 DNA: TGTGCCAGCAGCTTAGCGCTTTCAGGGGCCGGGGAGCTGTTTTTT.

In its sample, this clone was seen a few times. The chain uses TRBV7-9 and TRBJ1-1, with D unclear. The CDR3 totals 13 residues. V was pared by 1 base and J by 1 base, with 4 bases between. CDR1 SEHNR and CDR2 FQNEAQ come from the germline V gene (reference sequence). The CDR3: CASSLGQNTEAFF. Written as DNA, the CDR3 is TGTGCCAGCAGCTTAGGACAGAACACTGAAGCTTTCTTT.

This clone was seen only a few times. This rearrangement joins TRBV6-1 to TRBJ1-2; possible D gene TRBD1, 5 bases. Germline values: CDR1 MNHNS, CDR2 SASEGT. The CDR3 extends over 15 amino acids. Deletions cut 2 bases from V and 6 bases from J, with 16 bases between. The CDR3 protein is CASSEKSREWDGYTF. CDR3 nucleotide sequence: TGTGCCAGCAGTGAAAAATCCAGGGAATGGGATGGCTACACCTTC.

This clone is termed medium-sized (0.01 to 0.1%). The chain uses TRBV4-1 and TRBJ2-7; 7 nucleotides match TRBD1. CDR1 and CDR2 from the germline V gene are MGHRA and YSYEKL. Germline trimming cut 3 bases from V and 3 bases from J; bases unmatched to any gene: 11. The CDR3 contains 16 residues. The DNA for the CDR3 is TGCGCCAGCAGCCAGGACCGGGACAGTGAAGGCTACGAGCAGTACTTC. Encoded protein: CASSQDRDSEGYEQYF.

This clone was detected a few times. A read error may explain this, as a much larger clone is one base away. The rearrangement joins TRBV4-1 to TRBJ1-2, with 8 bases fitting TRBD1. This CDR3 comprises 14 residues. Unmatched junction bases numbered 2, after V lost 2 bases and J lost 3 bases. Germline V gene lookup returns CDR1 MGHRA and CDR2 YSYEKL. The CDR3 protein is CASSQQQGDYGYTF. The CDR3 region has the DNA TGCGCCAGCAGCCAACAACAGGGGGACTATGGCTACACCTTC.

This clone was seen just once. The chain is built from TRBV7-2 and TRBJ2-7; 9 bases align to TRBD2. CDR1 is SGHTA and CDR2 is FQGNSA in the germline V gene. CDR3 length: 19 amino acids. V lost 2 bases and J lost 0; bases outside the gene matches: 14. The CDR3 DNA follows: TGTGCCAGCAGCTTATTCCCAAATAATTTAGCGGGGGACTCCTACGAGCAGTACTTC. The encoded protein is CASSLFPNNLAGDSYEQYF.

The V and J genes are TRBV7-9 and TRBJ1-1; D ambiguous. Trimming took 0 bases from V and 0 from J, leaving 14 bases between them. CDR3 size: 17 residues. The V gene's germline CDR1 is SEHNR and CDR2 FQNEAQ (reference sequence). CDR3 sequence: CASSLARDLVLNTEAFF. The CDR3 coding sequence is TGTGCCAGCAGCTTAGCGAGAGATCTAGTTTTGAACACTGAAGCTTTCTTT.

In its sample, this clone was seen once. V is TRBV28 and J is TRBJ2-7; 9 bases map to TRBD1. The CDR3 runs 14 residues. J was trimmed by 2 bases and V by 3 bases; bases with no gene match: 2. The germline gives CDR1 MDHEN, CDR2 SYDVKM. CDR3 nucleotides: TGTGCCAGCAGTTTGGGACAGGGTCCCTACGAGCAGTACTTC. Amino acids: CASSLGQGPYEQYF.

CDR3 sequence: CAISRDGGTDEQYF. CDR3 DNA sequence: TGTGCCATCAGTCGGGATGGGGGTACGGACGAGCAGTACTTC. J is TRBJ2-7 and V is TRBV10-3; D possibly uses TRBD1 or TRBD2 (5 bases each). The CDR3 runs 14 residues. Germline V CDR1 and CDR2: ENHRY, SYGVKD. With 5 bases removed from V and 5 bases from J, the gap between germline ends came to 16 bases.

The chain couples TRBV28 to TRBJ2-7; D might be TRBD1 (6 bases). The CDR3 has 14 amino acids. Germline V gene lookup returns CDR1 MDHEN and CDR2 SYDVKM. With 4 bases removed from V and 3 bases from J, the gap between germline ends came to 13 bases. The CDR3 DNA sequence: TGTGCCAGCAGTTCCGGGGACACCTTCTACGAGCAGTACTTC. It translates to CASSSGDTFYEQYF.

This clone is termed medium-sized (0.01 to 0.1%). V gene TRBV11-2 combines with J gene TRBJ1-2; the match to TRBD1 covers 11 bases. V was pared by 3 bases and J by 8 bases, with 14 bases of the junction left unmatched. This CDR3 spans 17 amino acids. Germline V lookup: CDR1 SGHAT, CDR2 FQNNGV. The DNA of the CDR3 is TGTGCCAGCAGCTTTTCGGGTGCGGACAGGGGGCGCGAAGGCTACACCTTC. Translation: CASSFSGADRGREGYTF.

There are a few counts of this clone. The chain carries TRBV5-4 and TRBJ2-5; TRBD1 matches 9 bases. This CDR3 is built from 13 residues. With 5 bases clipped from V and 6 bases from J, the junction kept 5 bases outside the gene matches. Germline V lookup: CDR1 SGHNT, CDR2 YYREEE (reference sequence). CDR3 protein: CASRGQGLQTQYF. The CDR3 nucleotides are TGTGCCAGCAGAGGACAGGGGTTACAGACCCAGTACTTC.

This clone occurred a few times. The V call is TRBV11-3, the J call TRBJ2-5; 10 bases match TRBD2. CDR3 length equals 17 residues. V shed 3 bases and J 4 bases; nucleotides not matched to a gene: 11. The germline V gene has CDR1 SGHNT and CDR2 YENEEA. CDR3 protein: CASSFKYVAGGRETQYF. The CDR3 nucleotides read TGTGCCAGCAGCTTCAAATATGTAGCGGGGGGCCGAGAGACCCAGTACTTC. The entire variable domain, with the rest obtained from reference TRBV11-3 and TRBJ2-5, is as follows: EAGVVQSPRYKIIEKKQPVAFWCNPISGHNTLYWYLQNLGQGPELLIRYENEEAVDDSQLPKDRFSAERLKGVDSTLKIQPAELGDSAVYLCASSFKYVAGGRETQYFGPGTRLLVL.

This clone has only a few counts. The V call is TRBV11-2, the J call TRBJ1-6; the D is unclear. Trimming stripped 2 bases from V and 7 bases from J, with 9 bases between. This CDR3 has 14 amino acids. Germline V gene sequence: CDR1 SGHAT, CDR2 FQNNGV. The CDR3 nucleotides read TGTGCCAGCAGCTTAACCAGCGGGAATTCACCCCTCCACTTT. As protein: CASSLTSGNSPLHF.

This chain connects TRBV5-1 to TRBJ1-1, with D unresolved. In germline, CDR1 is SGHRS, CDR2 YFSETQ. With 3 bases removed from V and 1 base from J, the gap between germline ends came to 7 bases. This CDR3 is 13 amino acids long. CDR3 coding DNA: TGCGCCAGCAGCTGGCAAAAGAACACTGAAGCTTTCTTT. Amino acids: CASSWQKNTEAFF.